This is a list of T cell receptor beta chains from one sample in a study of blood T cell repertoires in COVID-19. Libraries were prepared by immunoSEQ multiplex PCR; TCRdb keeps only in-frame clonotypes and omits some of them. The repertoire holds roughly 330,000 clones, with approximately 88% as singletons. Sequenced: peripheral blood. Receptor source: a man aged 18-30 years who had recovered from COVID-19. Each CDR3 is given with its conserved first and last residue. D genes are given only for firm matches. Clone size is shown for a subset of rows, as once, few, many or a class of expanded clone.

TRBD1	-	TRBV3-1/TRBV3-2	TRBJ1-3	CASSLTTGGPSFGNTIYF	TGTGCCAGCAGCCTTACGACAGGGGGACCGAGCTTTGGAAACACCATATATTTT
TRBD1	-	TRBV2	TRBJ1-2	CASSEGQGPYGYTF	TGTGCCAGCAGTGAGGGACAGGGGCCCTATGGCTACACCTTC
TRBD1	-	TRBV27	TRBJ2-3	CASSFPGTGASDTQYF	TGTGCCAGCAGTTTCCCCGGGACAGGGGCGTCGGATACGCAGTATTTT
TRBD2	-	TRBV19	TRBJ2-3	CASRDGLAADTQYF	TGTGCCAGTAGGGACGGACTAGCGGCAGATACGCAGTATTTT
-	-	TRBV24-1	TRBJ2-5	CATSEGRQGGETQYF	TGTGCCACCAGTGAGGGAAGACAGGGAGGAGAGACCCAGTACTTC
TRBD1	-	TRBV5-5	TRBJ2-7	CASSLRGTGAPPYEQYF	TGTGCCAGCAGCTTGCGCGGGACAGGGGCCCCCCCCTACGAGCAGTACTTC
TRBD2	-	TRBV5-4	TRBJ2-2	CASSAPIAGGTNTGELFF	TGTGCCAGCAGCGCCCCAATAGCGGGGGGCACGAACACCGGGGAGCTGTTTTTT
-	-	TRBV7-9	TRBJ1-2	CASSLGTVSLWGYTF	TGTGCCAGCAGCTTAGGAACAGTCTCCCTATGGGGCTACACCTTC
TRBD1	-	TRBV20-1	TRBJ1-5	CSASDRGRNQPQHF	TGCAGTGCTAGTGACAGGGGTCGGAATCAGCCCCAGCATTTT
-	-	TRBV3-1/TRBV3-2	TRBJ2-2	CASSQRRLLTGELFF	TGTGCCAGCAGCCAACGGAGGCTACTCACCGGGGAGCTGTTTTTT
-	-	TRBV4-3	TRBJ1-2	CASSPQFVNYGYTF	TGCGCCAGCAGCCCCCAGTTTGTAAACTATGGCTACACCTTC
-	-	TRBV6-2/TRBV6-3	TRBJ1-2	CASSLTGDYGYTF	TGTGCCAGCAGTCTAACAGGAGACTATGGCTACACCTTC
-	-	TRBV10-1	TRBJ2-7	CAGSGPISEYF	TGCGCCGGCAGTGGGCCCATTTCTGAGTACTTC
-	-	TRBV13	TRBJ2-7	CASSLTRAPYEQYF	TGTGCCAGCAGCTTAACCAGGGCACCCTACGAGCAGTACTTC
-	-	TRBV5-1	TRBJ1-6	CASSLGIGGLNSPLHF	TGCGCCAGCAGCTTGGGTATCGGGGGATTGAATTCACCCCTCCACTTT
TRBD1	-	TRBV6-5	TRBJ2-7	CASSSGQVREQYF	TGTGCCAGCAGTTCAGGACAGGTCCGGGAGCAGTACTTC
-	-	TRBV6-1	TRBJ1-3	CASSEALVGRSGNTIYF	TGTGCCAGCAGTGAAGCGCTGGTGGGCCGATCTGGAAACACCATATATTTT
TRBD2	-	TRBV19	TRBJ2-1	CASKEGLAGGRDEQFF	TGTGCCAGTAAGGAGGGACTAGCGGGAGGCCGGGATGAGCAGTTCTTC
TRBD1	-	TRBV6-6	TRBJ2-5	CASSPEQGIKETQYF	TGTGCCAGCAGTCCTGAACAGGGGATCAAAGAGACCCAGTACTTC
-	once	TRBV5-1	TRBJ2-1	CASSLGGGTIKYNEQFF	TGCGCCAGCAGCTTGGGTGGCGGGACGATCAAATACAATGAGCAGTTCTTC
TRBD1	-	TRBV14	TRBJ2-6	CASSQMDRGFSGANVLTF	TGTGCCAGCAGCCAGATGGACAGGGGATTCTCTGGGGCCAACGTCCTGACTTTC
-	-	TRBV10-3	TRBJ1-1	CAIEAGQNTEAFF	TGTGCCATCGAGGCCGGACAGAACACTGAAGCTTTCTTT
TRBD1	-	TRBV7-9	TRBJ1-6	CASSHNRQGVGSPLHF	TGTGCCAGCAGCCATAACCGACAGGGGGTTGGTTCACCCCTCCACTTT
TRBD1	-	TRBV7-3	TRBJ1-1	CASSQDRGSGEAFF	TGTGCCAGCAGCCAGGACAGGGGAAGCGGGGAAGCTTTCTTT
TRBD1	-	TRBV7-9	TRBJ1-6	CASSQRQGNSPLHF	TGTGCCAGCAGCCAACGACAGGGTAATTCACCCCTCCACTTT
-	-	TRBV7-9	TRBJ1-1	CASSEGTEAFF	TGTGCCAGCAGCGAGGGAACTGAAGCTTTCTTT
-	-	TRBV9	TRBJ1-4	CASSAGGETPF	TGTGCCAGCAGCGCGGGGGGCGAGACCCCTTTT
-	-	TRBV18	TRBJ1-1	CASSRGGDTEAFF	TGTGCCAGCTCTCGAGGGGGGGACACTGAAGCTTTCTTT
TRBD1	-	TRBV7-2	TRBJ2-2	CASSFPWTGTTGELFF	TGTGCCAGCAGCTTCCCCTGGACAGGGACGACCGGGGAGCTGTTTTTT
-	-	TRBV5-1	TRBJ2-6	CASSLSLSGANVLTF	TGCGCCAGCAGCTTATCCCTCTCTGGGGCCAACGTCCTGACTTTC
-	-	TRBV7-9	TRBJ2-2	CASLATGENTGELFF	TGTGCCAGCTTAGCGACAGGAGAAAACACCGGGGAGCTGTTTTTT
-	-	TRBV21-1	TRBJ1-5	CASSEGDRGRSLGGYSNQPQHF	TGTGCCAGCAGCGAAGGGGACAGGGGGCGATCCTTAGGGGGTTATAGCAATCAGCCCCAGCATTTT
TRBD1	-	TRBV6-6	TRBJ1-5	CASSRADRIRSQPQHF	TGTGCCAGCAGTCGGGCGGACAGGATAAGAAGTCAGCCCCAGCATTTT
TRBD1	-	TRBV5-4	TRBJ2-7	CASSLGQGAPYEQYF	TGTGCCAGCAGCTTGGGACAGGGGGCCCCCTACGAGCAGTACTTC
-	-	TRBV19	TRBJ2-3	CASRSTDSAADTQYF	TGTGCCAGTAGGAGTACGGACTCAGCGGCAGATACGCAGTATTTT
-	once	TRBV5-6	TRBJ2-5	CASSLAFGGPQETQYF	TGTGCCAGCAGCTTGGCCTTCGGTGGGCCGCAAGAGACCCAGTACTTC
-	-	TRBV6-5	TRBJ1-2	CASSYQASGYGYTF	TGTGCCAGCAGTTACCAGGCAAGCGGCTATGGCTACACCTTC
TRBD1	-	TRBV5-1	TRBJ2-3	CASSPIRQGSGTDTQYF	TGCGCCAGCAGCCCGATCCGACAGGGGAGTGGAACAGATACGCAGTATTTT
-	few	TRBV4-3	TRBJ2-7	CASSQDRYEFYEQYF	TGCGCCAGCAGCCAAGATCGTTACGAGTTCTACGAGCAGTACTTC
TRBD2	-	TRBV9	TRBJ2-1	CASSGPGTSHNEQFF	TGTGCCAGCAGCGGGCCCGGGACTAGCCACAATGAGCAGTTCTTC
TRBD2	-	TRBV29-1	TRBJ2-7	CSVGPLAGAYEQYF	TGCAGCGTTGGGCCGCTAGCGGGAGCTTACGAGCAGTACTTC
-	-	TRBV4-1	TRBJ2-7	CASSQVSGGAGYEQYF	TGCGCCAGCAGCCAAGTTTCGGGGGGCGCGGGGTACGAGCAGTACTTC
TRBD1	once	TRBV6-2/TRBV6-3	TRBJ2-7	CASSLWDSTYEQYF	TGTGCCAGCAGTCTTTGGGACAGTACCTACGAGCAGTACTTC
-	-	TRBV7-9	TRBJ2-1	CASSKRRDEQFF	TGTGCCAGCTCTAAACGGCGGGATGAGCAGTTCTTC
TRBD1	-	TRBV7-9	TRBJ2-1	CASSEGQAGEQFF	TGTGCCAGCAGCGAAGGACAGGCCGGGGAGCAGTTCTTC
TRBD1	-	TRBV7-9	TRBJ2-1	CASKDREVDEQFF	TGTGCCAGCAAGGACAGGGAGGTCGATGAGCAGTTCTTC
TRBD1	-	TRBV4-2	TRBJ2-7	CASSKTGGFHEQYF	TGTGCCAGCAGCAAGACAGGGGGGTTCCACGAGCAGTACTTC
TRBD1	-	TRBV5-1	TRBJ2-2	CASSLTGTANTGELFF	TGCGCCAGCAGCTTGACCGGGACAGCGAACACCGGGGAGCTGTTTTTT
-	-	TRBV4-3	TRBJ2-1	CASSQRRPDYLGNEQFF	TGCGCCAGCAGCCAACGTCGTCCGGACTACCTCGGCAATGAGCAGTTCTTC
TRBD1	-	TRBV4-3	TRBJ1-4	CASSQDRTGLFF	TGCGCCAGCAGCCAAGATCGGACAGGACTGTTTTTT
TRBD2	-	TRBV11-2	TRBJ2-5	CASSPRLAGGQETQYF	TGTGCCAGCAGCCCCAGACTAGCGGGAGGCCAAGAGACCCAGTACTTC
-	-	TRBV6-5	TRBJ2-1	CASSYSRRGNEQFF	TGTGCCAGCAGTTACTCGAGGAGGGGAAATGAGCAGTTCTTC
-	-	TRBV5-8	TRBJ2-7	CASSLGPSSYEQYF	TGTGCCAGCAGCTTGGGGCCTAGCTCCTACGAGCAGTACTTC
-	-	TRBV5-1	TRBJ1-1	CASSPSGRNTEAFF	TGCGCCAGCAGCCCTTCCGGGAGAAACACTGAAGCTTTCTTT
-	-	TRBV10-2	TRBJ2-3	CASSESADSTDTQYF	TGCGCCAGCAGTGAGTCTGCGGACTCCACAGATACGCAGTATTTT
-	-	TRBV6-2/TRBV6-3	TRBJ1-2	CASSYGGTLYGYTF	TGTGCCAGCAGTTACGGGGGGACGCTATATGGCTACACCTTC
TRBD1	-	TRBV6-1	TRBJ1-6	CASSDGQASINSPLHF	TGTGCCAGCAGTGACGGACAGGCCTCCATTAATTCACCCCTCCACTTT
TRBD2	once	TRBV5-1	TRBJ2-2	CASSPSGTSGTGELFF	TGCGCCAGCAGCCCATCGGGGACTAGCGGAACCGGGGAGCTGTTTTTT
-	-	TRBV4-1	TRBJ2-5	CASSQGGRTSWFLETQYF	TGCGCCAGCAGCCAAGGAGGAAGGACTTCGTGGTTCCTAGAGACCCAGTACTTC
TRBD1	-	TRBV4-3	TRBJ2-7	CASSQDWTGSYEQYF	TGCGCCAGCAGCCAAGATTGGACAGGGTCCTACGAGCAGTACTTC